This T cell receptor (beta chain) was profiled in a study of shared clonotypes between healthy human individuals. For the study at large: Plates per donor: three CD4 naive, three CD4 memory, two CD8 naive, one CD8 memory.

As regards this clone: Its antigen is not known. The same CDR3 is also encoded by other DNA sequences in this sample.

V lost 4 bases, J lost 4 bases, and 2 bases stayed unmatched. The CDR3 extends over 15 amino acids. Germline values: CDR1 MNHNY, CDR2 SVGAGI (reference sequence). The repertoire was sequenced with immunoSEQ multiplex PCR; TCRdb's copy has only in-frame clones and lacks some. The data hold over a million clones, with around 95% observed a single time. Study-wide findings and caveats: Owing to a small donor count, the genetic and exposure-history diversity represented was limited.

This TCR derives from a man aged 25-45 years in good health. The gene calls are TRBV6-6 and TRBJ2-3, with 13 bases lining up with TRBD2. Sequencing was performed on naive CD4+ T cells sorted from blood. Subset noted: CD45RA+ positively selected. The CDR3 loop is CASSSLAGGPDTQYF. The CDR3 DNA is TGTGCCAGCAGTTCACTAGCGGGAGGGCCAGATACGCAGTATTTT.